This is a list of T cell receptor beta chains from one sample in a study of technical replicates of blood from a handful of donors. The repertoire was sequenced with immunoSEQ multiplex PCR; TCRdb's copy has only in-frame clones and lacks some. Found here are 66,000 or so clones, 85% to 90% of them singletons; the top ten hold 4.5% to 5%. The sample was PBMCs. The receptor source for this set is a human donor in good health. Some clones in this sample may be carry-over from other donors' samples. Both conserved end residues are part of each CDR3. The D gene is left open where the match is weak. Clone size is stated in some rows and not others, as once, few, many or a class when expanded.

d_gene,abundance,j_gene,v_gene,CDR3aa,CDR3nt
TRBD2,-,TRBJ2-1,TRBV11-2,CASSLVGGRAGEQFF,TGTGCCAGCAGCTTAGTCGGCGGGAGGGCCGGTGAGCAGTTCTTC
-,once,TRBJ1-1,TRBV2,CASSIGEIEAFF,TGTGCCAGCAGTATAGGGGAAATTGAAGCTTTCTTT
-,once,TRBJ2-5,TRBV11-2,CASSLGVRWEAETQYF,TGTGCCAGCAGCCTAGGGGTTAGGTGGGAGGCGGAGACCCAGTACTTC
TRBD1,-,TRBJ2-5,TRBV18,CASSPDRVRETQYF,TGTGCCAGCTCACCAGACAGGGTGCGCGAGACCCAGTACTTC
-,once,TRBJ2-2,TRBV5-8,CASSPRISRGTGELFF,TGTGCCAGCAGCCCCCGTATAAGTAGAGGTACCGGGGAGCTGTTTTTT
-,few,TRBJ1-1,TRBV19,CASRQQGEAFF,TGTGCCAGTAGGCAACAGGGTGAAGCTTTCTTT
TRBD1,-,TRBJ2-7,TRBV6-5,CASSYLEKGTGDEQYF,TGTGCCAGCAGTTACTTGGAGAAAGGGACAGGGGACGAGCAGTACTTC
TRBD2,-,TRBJ2-3,TRBV9,CASSVGWVAGVLTDTQYF,TGTGCCAGCAGCGTAGGATGGGTAGCGGGAGTTCTCACAGATACGCAGTATTTT
-,-,TRBJ1-2,TRBV9,CASSVDSTGNGYTF,TGTGCCAGCAGCGTAGATTCGACAGGAAATGGCTACACCTTC
TRBD1,-,TRBJ1-3,TRBV11-3,CASSLGEPGQAADTIYF,TGTGCCAGCAGCTTAGGGGAACCCGGACAGGCAGCGGACACCATATATTTT
TRBD2,-,TRBJ2-3,TRBV5-4,CASSLFSGRVTDTQYF,TGTGCCAGCAGCTTGTTTAGCGGGAGGGTCACAGATACGCAGTATTTT
TRBD2,-,TRBJ2-7,TRBV6-1,CASTPGTSSYEQYF,TGTGCCAGCACCCCCGGGACTAGCTCCTACGAGCAGTACTTC
-,-,TRBJ1-2,TRBV12-5,CASGPDRRTNYGYTF,TGTGCTAGTGGCCCCGACAGGCGAACTAACTATGGCTACACCTTC